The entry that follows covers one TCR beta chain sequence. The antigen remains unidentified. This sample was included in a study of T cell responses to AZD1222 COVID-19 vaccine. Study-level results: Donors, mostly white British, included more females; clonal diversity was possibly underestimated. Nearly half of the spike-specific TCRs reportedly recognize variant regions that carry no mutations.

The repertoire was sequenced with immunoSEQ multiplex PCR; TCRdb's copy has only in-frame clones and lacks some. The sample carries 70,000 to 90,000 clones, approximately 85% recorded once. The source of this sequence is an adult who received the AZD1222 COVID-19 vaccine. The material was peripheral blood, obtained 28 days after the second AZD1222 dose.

The CDR3 sequence: CASSPLAGGGTQYF. Here the CDR3 DNA reads TGTGCCAGCAGCCCACTAGCGGGAGGGGGGACCCAGTACTTC. The rearrangement joins TRBV6-5 to TRBJ2-5; 13 bases fit TRBD2. The CDR3 is 14 residues long. From germline, CDR1 is MNHEY and CDR2 SVGAGI. V shed 6 bases and J 7 bases; nucleotides not matched to a gene: 5.